This section outlines one TCR beta chain sequence together with its context. These data originate in a study of blood T cell repertoires in COVID-19. Study in general: T cells, B-cell-depleted T cells, or PBMCs supplied cDNA or gDNA.

Trimming stripped 3 bases from V and 3 bases from J, with 8 bases between. Germline V gene lookup returns CDR1 SEHNR and CDR2 FQNEAQ (reference sequence). CDR3 size: 13 residues. Repertoires were generated with immunoSEQ multiplex PCR, while TCRdb's copy carries only in-frame clones and drops some. The sample has over 110,000 clones; 79% are singletons. Material for sequencing was peripheral blood. The origin of this receptor is a man aged 60 to 75 with acute or convalescent COVID-19. J is TRBJ2-5 and V is TRBV7-9; possible D gene TRBD1, 6 bases. CDR3 residues: CASSFWTEETQYF. CDR3 DNA sequence: TGTGCCAGCAGCTTTTGGACAGAAGAGACCCAGTACTTC.